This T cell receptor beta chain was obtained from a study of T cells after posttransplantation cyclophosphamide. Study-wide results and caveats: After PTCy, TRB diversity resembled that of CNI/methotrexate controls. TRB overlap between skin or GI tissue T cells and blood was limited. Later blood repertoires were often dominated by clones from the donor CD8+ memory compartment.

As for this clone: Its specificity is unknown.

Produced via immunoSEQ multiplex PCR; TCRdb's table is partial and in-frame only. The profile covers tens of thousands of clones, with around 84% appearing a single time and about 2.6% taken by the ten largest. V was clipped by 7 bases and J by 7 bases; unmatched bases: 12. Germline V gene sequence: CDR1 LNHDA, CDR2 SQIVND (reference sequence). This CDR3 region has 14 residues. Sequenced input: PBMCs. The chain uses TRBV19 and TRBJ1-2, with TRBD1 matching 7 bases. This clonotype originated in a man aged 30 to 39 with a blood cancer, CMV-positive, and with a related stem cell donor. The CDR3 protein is CASTPGDRVIGYTF. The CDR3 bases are TGTGCCAGTACCCCCGGCGACAGGGTGATTGGCTACACCTTC.